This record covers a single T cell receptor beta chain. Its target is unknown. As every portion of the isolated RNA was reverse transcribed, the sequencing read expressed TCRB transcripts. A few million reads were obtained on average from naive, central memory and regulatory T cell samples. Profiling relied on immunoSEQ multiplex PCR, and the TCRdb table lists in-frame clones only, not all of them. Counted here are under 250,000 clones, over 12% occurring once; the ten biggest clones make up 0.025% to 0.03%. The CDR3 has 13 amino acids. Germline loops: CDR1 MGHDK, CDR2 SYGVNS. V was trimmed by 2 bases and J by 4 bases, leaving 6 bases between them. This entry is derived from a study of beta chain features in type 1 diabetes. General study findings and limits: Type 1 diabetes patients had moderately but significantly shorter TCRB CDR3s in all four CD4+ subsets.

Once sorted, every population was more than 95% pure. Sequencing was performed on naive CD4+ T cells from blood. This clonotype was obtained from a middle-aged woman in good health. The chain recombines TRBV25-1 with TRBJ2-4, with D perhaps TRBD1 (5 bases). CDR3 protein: CASSEDRKNIQYF. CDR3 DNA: TGTGCCAGCAGTGAAGACAGAAAAAACATTCAGTACTTC.